This T cell receptor (beta chain) was sequenced for a study of T cells in Graves' hyperthyroidism and ophthalmopathy. Study as a whole: The initial diagnosis was the point when peripheral blood was collected, ahead of any treatment.

The CDR3 runs 14 residues. V was pared by 5 bases and J by 3 bases, with 4 bases of the junction left unmatched. Germline V CDR1 and CDR2: SGHTA, FQGNSA. This clonotype was counted ten times or more. The source material, RNA transcripts, was used to amplify TCR beta CDR3 regions. HTBI primers were used for first-round RT-PCR of the TCR CDR3. TCRdb re-derived calls from the multiplex PCR reads in MiXCR, one entry per CDR3 protein. The top ten clones hold roughly 44% of a sample with around 200,000 distinct CDR3 sequences, around 19% of them seen once. Graves' hyperthyroidism is called stable when ophthalmopathy does not progress within 18 months. Patients were aged 18 to 65, had disease duration under 2 months, and had newly diagnosed hyperthyroidism. Diagnoses were established using clinical symptoms, serum thyroxine and TRAb, thyroid ultrasound and orbital computed tomography.

Sample: blood. The receptor was derived from a middle-aged man with Graves' hyperthyroidism. V gene TRBV7-2 combines with J gene TRBJ2-3; 8 bases align to TRBD1. The CDR3 bases are TGTGCCAGCAGCCCAGACAGGGGAACAGATACGCAGTATTTT. This gives the protein CASSPDRGTDTQYF.